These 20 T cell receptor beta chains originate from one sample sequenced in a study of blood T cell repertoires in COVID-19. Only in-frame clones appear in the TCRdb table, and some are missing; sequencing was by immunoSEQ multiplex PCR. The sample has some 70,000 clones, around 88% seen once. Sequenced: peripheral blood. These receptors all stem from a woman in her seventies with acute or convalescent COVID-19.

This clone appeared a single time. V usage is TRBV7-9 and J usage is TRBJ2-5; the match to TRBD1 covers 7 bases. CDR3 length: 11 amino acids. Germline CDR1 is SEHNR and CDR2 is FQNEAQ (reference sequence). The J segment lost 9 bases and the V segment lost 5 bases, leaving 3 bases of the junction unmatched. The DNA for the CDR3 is TGTGCCAGCAGCGACGGACAGGCCCAGTACTTC. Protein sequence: CASSDGQAQYF.

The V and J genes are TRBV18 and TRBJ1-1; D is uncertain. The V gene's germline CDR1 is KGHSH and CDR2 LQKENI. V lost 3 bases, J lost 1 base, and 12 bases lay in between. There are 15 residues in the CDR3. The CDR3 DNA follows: TGTGCCAGCTCACCGGAAGGGAGCAAGAACACTGAAGCTTTCTTT. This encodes CASSPEGSKNTEAFF.

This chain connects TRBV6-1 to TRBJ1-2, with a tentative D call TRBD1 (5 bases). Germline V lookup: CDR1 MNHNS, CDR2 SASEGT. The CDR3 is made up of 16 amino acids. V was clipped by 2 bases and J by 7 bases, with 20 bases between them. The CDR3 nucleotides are TGTGCCAGCAGTGAATATGTTGGAGGGGAATGGGGTGGCTACACCTTC. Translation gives CASSEYVGGEWGGYTF.

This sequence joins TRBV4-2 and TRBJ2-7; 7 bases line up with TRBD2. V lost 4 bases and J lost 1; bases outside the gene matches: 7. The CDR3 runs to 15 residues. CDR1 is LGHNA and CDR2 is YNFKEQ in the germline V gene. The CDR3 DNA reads TGTGCCAGCAGCCGAGGGGAGGGGCGATCCTACGAGCAGTACTTC. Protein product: CASSRGEGRSYEQYF.

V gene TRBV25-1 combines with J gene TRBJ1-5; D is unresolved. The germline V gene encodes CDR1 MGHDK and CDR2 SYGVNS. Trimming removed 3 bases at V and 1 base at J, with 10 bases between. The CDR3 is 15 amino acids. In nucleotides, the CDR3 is TGTGCCAGCAGTGATCTTAGAGAAAGCAATCAGCCCCAGCATTTT. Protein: CASSDLRESNQPQHF.

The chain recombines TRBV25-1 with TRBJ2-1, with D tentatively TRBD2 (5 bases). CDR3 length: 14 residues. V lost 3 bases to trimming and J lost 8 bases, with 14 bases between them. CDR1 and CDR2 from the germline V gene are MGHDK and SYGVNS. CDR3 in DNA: TGTGCCAGCAGTGACGGACTGTGGGGAGATGAGCAGTTCTTC. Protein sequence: CASSDGLWGDEQFF.

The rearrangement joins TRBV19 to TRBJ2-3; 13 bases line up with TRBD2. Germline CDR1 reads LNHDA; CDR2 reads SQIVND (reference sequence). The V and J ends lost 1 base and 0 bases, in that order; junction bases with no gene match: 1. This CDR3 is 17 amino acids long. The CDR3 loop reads CASSIGTSGSSTDTQYF. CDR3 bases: TGTGCCAGTAGTATAGGGACTAGCGGGAGTAGCACAGATACGCAGTATTTT.

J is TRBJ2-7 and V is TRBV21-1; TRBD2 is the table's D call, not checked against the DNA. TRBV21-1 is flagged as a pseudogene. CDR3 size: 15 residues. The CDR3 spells CAIERGLGCLYEQYF. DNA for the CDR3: TGTGCCATCGAAAGGGGACTAGGGTGTTTGTACGAGCAGTACTTC.

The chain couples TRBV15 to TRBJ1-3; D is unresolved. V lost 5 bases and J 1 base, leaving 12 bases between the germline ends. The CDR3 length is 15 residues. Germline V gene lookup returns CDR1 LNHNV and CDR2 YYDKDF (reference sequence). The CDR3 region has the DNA TGTGCCACCAGCGCCCTCCGGGTGTCTGGAAACACCATATATTTT. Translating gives CATSALRVSGNTIYF.

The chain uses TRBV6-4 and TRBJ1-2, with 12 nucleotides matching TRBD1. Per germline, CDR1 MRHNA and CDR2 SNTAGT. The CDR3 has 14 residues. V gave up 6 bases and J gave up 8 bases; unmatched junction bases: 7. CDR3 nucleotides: TGTGCCAGCAGAGCCGGGACAGGGGGCGAGGGCTACACCTTC. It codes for CASRAGTGGEGYTF.

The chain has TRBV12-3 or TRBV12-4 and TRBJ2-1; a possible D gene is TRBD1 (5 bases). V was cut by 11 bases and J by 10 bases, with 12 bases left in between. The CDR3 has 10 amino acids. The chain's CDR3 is CARAGHEQFF. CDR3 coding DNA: TGTGCCCGCGCAGGACACGAGCAGTTCTTC.

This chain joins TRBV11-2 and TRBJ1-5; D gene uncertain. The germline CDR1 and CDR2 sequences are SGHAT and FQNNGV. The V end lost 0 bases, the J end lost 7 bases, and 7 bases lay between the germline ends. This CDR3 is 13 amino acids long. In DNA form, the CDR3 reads TGTGCCAGCAGCTTAGAATCTAAACAGCCCCAGCATTTT. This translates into CASSLESKQPQHF.

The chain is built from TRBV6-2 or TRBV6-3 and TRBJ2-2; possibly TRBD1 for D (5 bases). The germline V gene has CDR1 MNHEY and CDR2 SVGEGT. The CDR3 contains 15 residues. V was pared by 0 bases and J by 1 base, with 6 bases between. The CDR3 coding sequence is TGTGCCAGCAGTTACTCCGACAGGAACACCGGGGAGCTGTTTTTT. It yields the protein CASSYSDRNTGELFF.

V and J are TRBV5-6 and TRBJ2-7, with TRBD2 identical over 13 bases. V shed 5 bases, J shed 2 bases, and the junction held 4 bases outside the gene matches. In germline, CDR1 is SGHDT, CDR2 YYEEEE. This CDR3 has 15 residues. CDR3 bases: TGTGCCAGCAGTCCCGGACTAGCGGGAGCCTACGAGCAGTACTTC. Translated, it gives CASSPGLAGAYEQYF.

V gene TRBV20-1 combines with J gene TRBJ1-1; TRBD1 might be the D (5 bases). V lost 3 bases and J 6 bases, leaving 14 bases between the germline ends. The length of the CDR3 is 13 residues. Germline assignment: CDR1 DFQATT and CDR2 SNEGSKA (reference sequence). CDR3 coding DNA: TGCAGTGCTAGTCCGTTTCAGGGCGCTGAAGCTTTCTTT. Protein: CSASPFQGAEAFF.

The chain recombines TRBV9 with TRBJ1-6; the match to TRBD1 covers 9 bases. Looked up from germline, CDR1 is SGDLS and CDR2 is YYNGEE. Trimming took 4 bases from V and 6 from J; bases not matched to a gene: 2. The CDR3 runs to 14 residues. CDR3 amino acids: CASSRTGVNSPLHF. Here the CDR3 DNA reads TGTGCCAGCAGCAGGACAGGGGTTAATTCACCCCTCCACTTT.

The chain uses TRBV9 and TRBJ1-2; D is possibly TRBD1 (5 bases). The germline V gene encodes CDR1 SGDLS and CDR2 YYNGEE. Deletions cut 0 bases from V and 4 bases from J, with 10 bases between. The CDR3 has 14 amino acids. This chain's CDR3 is CASSVGGDLYGYTF. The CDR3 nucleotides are TGTGCCAGCAGCGTAGGGGGGGATCTCTATGGCTACACCTTC. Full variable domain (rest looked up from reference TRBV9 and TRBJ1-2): DSGVTQTPKHLITATGQRVTLRCSPRSGDLSVYWYQQSLDQGLQFLIQYYNGEERAKGNILERFSAQQFPDLHSELNLSSLELGDSALYFCASSVGGDLYGYTFGSGTRLTVV.

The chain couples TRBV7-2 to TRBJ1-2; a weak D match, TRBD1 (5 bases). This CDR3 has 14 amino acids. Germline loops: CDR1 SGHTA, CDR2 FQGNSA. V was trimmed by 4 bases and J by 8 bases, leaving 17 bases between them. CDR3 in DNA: TGTGCCAGCAGCTCCGGGTTGCGGGACGTCGGCTACACCTTC. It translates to CASSSGLRDVGYTF. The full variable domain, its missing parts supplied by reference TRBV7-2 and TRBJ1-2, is GAGVSQSPSNKVTEKGKDVELRCDPISGHTALYWYRQSLGQGLEFLIYFQGNSAPDKSGLPSDRFSAERTGGSVSTLTIQRTQQEDSAVYLCASSSGLRDVGYTFGSGTRLTVV.

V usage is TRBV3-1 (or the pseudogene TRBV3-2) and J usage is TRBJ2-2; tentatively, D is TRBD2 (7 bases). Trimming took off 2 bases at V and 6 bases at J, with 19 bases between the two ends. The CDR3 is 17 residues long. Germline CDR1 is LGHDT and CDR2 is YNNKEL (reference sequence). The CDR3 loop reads CASSQPRGGRRAGELFF. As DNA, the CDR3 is TGTGCCAGCAGCCAACCCAGGGGCGGGAGAAGGGCCGGGGAGCTGTTTTTT.

CDR3 loop: CASRVLDRDGYTF. The DNA of the CDR3 is TGTGCCAGTAGGGTCTTGGACAGGGATGGCTACACCTTC. V is TRBV19 and J is TRBJ1-2, with 8 bases matching TRBD1. V shed 6 bases and J 6 bases; nucleotides not matched to a gene: 6. The CDR3 spans 13 residues. The germline V gene encodes CDR1 LNHDA and CDR2 SQIVND (reference sequence).